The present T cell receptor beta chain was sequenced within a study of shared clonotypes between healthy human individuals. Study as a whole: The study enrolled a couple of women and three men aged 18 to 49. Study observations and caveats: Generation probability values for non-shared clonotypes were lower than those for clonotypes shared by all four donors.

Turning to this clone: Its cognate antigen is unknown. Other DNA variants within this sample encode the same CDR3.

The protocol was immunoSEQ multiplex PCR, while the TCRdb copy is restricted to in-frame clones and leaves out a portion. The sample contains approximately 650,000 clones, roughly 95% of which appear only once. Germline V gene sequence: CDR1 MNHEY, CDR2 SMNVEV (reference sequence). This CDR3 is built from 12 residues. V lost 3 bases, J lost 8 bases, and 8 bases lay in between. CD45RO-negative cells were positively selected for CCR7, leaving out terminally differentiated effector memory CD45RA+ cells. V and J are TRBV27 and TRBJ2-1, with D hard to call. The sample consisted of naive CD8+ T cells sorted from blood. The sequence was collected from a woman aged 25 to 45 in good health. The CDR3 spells CASSLIGDEQFF. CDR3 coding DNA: TGTGCCAGCAGTTTGATTGGGGATGAGCAGTTCTTC.